This is a list of T cell receptor beta chains from one sample in a study of blood T cells in healthy people across ages. TCRdb ran MiXCR on the 5' RACE reads and lists one entry per CDR3 protein. The sample has approximately 490,000 distinct CDR3 sequences; nearly 25% are singletons. These data are also associated with another study on T cells of mothers and their children.

Sequencing used blood. These receptors were collected from a boy between 10 and 17 years old in good health. Both conserved end residues are part of each CDR3. The D gene is left open where the match is weak. Clone size is stated in some rows and not others, as once, few, many or a class when expanded.

D,size,V,J,CDR3,DNA
TRBD1,.,TRBV28,TRBJ2-7,CASSFDSRMDRDYEQYF,TGTGCCAGCAGTTTCGACTCCCGAATGGACAGGGATTACGAGCAGTACTTC
TRBD1,.,TRBV5-4,TRBJ2-5,CASSHRGKGETQYF,TGTGCCAGCAGCCACAGGGGAAAAGGGGAGACCCAGTACTTC
TRBD1,.,TRBV7-6,TRBJ2-5,CASSSTGVPQETQYF,TGTGCCAGCAGTTCCACAGGGGTACCCCAAGAGACCCAGTACTTC
.,few,TRBV10-3,TRBJ1-1,CAISDPTRRVMNTEAFF,TGTGCCATCAGTGACCCCACCCGTAGAGTTATGAACACTGAAGCTTTCTTT
TRBD1,few,TRBV15,TRBJ2-6,CATRKQKGQGSSGANVLTF,TGTGCCACCCGGAAACAGAAGGGACAGGGATCTTCTGGGGCCAACGTCCTGACTTTC
.,few,TRBV2,TRBJ2-5,CASSSRGTSQETQYF,TGTGCCAGCAGCTCCCGGGGGACGAGCCAAGAGACCCAGTACTTC
.,once,TRBV20-1,TRBJ1-6,CSARETANSPLHF,TGCAGTGCTAGAGAGACAGCTAATTCACCCCTCCACTTT
.,.,TRBV4-3,TRBJ2-7,CASSQETVRETYEQYF,TGCGCCAGCAGCCAAGAAACGGTCAGGGAGACCTACGAGCAGTACTTC
TRBD2,few,TRBV7-2,TRBJ2-5,CASSLSWRGGRETQYF,TGTGCCAGCAGCTTAAGTTGGCGGGGGGGCCGAGAGACCCAGTACTTC
TRBD1,.,TRBV7-9,TRBJ1-4,CASSEGTGGLGEKLFF,TGTGCCAGCAGCGAGGGGACAGGGGGCTTAGGTGAAAAACTGTTTTTT
TRBD2,.,TRBV6-1,TRBJ2-1,CASRTLGRGGLNEQFF,TGTGCCAGCAGGACTCTAGGGCGGGGGGGCCTTAATGAGCAGTTCTTC
.,few,TRBV12-5,TRBJ2-5,CASGLSLQETQYF,TGTGCTAGTGGTTTGAGTCTTCAAGAGACCCAGTACTTC
TRBD2,.,TRBV6-2/TRBV6-3,TRBJ2-3,CASSSTSGGTDTQYF,TGTGCCAGCAGTTCTACTAGCGGGGGCACAGATACGCAGTATTTT
TRBD1,.,TRBV6-6,TRBJ1-1,CASRSIGTGITEAFF,TGTGCCAGCAGATCAATTGGGACAGGTATTACTGAAGCTTTCTTT
.,few,TRBV29-1,TRBJ1-4,CSVGAPTNEKLFF,TGCAGCGTTGGGGCACCAACTAATGAAAAACTGTTTTTT
.,few,TRBV28,TRBJ2-7,CASSPGRDTDYEQYF,TGTGCCAGCAGTCCCGGGCGGGACACAGACTACGAGCAGTACTTC
.,.,TRBV5-1,TRBJ1-2,CASSPSRVQGPYGYTF,TGCGCCAGCAGTCCTTCTAGAGTGCAGGGCCCCTATGGCTACACCTTC
.,.,TRBV4-2,TRBJ2-7,CASSQDYGSGTLSTYEQYF,TGTGCCAGCAGCCAAGATTACGGCAGCGGTACACTTTCAACCTACGAGCAGTACTTC
.,few,TRBV15,TRBJ1-1,CATSRDRQLNTEAFF,TGTGCCACCAGCAGAGATAGACAGCTGAACACTGAAGCTTTCTTT
.,.,TRBV12-3/TRBV12-4,TRBJ1-4,CASSGQIGPTNEKLFF,TGTGCCAGCAGTGGACAGATCGGCCCAACTAATGAAAAACTGTTTTTT
TRBD2,many,TRBV29-1,TRBJ2-1,CSSREGSNEQFF,TGCAGCTCACGGGAGGGGAGCAATGAGCAGTTCTTC
.,.,TRBV21-1,TRBJ1-3,CASSKGRGTAGNTIYF,TGTGCCAGCAGCAAAGGAAGAGGGACAGCTGGAAACACCATATATTTT
.,many,TRBV12-3/TRBV12-4,TRBJ2-5,CASSLGGVETQYF,TGTGCCAGCAGTTTAGGCGGTGTGGAGACCCAGTACTTC
TRBD1,many,TRBV12-3/TRBV12-4,TRBJ2-3,CASSRGQDDTQYF,TGTGCCAGCAGCCGCGGACAGGACGATACGCAGTATTTT
TRBD1,few,TRBV7-8,TRBJ2-5,CASLPGQGLETQYF,TGTGCCAGCCTGCCGGGACAGGGGTTGGAGACCCAGTACTTC
.,few,TRBV29-1,TRBJ1-1,CSVAPLKNTEAFF,TGCAGCGTTGCCCCATTAAAAAACACTGAAGCTTTCTTT
.,.,TRBV7-9,TRBJ2-7,CASSSLGGEQYF,TGTGCCAGCAGTTCCCTGGGAGGCGAGCAGTACTTC
.,.,TRBV27,TRBJ1-1,CASSFAGTATEAFF,TGTGCCAGCAGTTTTGCAGGGACGGCGACTGAAGCTTTCTTT
.,many,TRBV20-1,TRBJ1-1,CSARNPRNTEAFF,TGCAGTGCTAGGAACCCCCGGAACACTGAAGCTTTCTTT
.,few,TRBV9,TRBJ2-7,CASSVDQGRSYEQYF,TGTGCCAGCAGCGTAGATCAGGGACGCTCCTACGAGCAGTACTTC
.,.,TRBV12-3/TRBV12-4,TRBJ1-5,CASSSTGRGNQPQHF,TGTGCCAGCAGTTCTACAGGACGGGGCAATCAGCCCCAGCATTTT
TRBD1,.,TRBV7-3,TRBJ1-2,CASSSTGGVMDGYTF,TGTGCCAGCAGCTCTACAGGGGGCGTTATGGATGGCTACACCTTC
.,few,TRBV14,TRBJ1-1,CASSQGAGSLNTEAFF,TGTGCCAGCAGCCAAGGGGCAGGGAGTTTAAACACTGAAGCTTTCTTT
.,.,TRBV5-1,TRBJ2-3,CASSLGVSRTDTQYF,TGCGCCAGCAGCTTGGGGGTCTCCCGCACAGATACGCAGTATTTT
.,few,TRBV2,TRBJ2-3,CASADVFTDTQYF,TGTGCCAGCGCTGACGTTTTTACAGATACGCAGTATTTT
.,.,TRBV7-6,TRBJ2-5,CASSLVSGDQETQYF,TGTGCCAGCAGCTTAGTTTCAGGGGACCAAGAGACCCAGTACTTC
.,.,TRBV11-1,TRBJ2-5,CASSFAGAPKYQETQYF,TGTGCCAGCAGCTTTGCAGGGGCCCCAAAGTACCAAGAGACCCAGTACTTC
TRBD2,.,TRBV2,TRBJ2-1,CASRYASGTYNEQFF,TGTGCCAGCAGATACGCTAGCGGTACATACAATGAGCAGTTCTTC
TRBD1,.,TRBV7-9,TRBJ2-7,CASSPGTGPSYEQYF,TGTGCCAGCAGCCCCGGGACAGGGCCCTCCTACGAGCAGTACTTC
.,.,TRBV7-3,TRBJ2-7,CASSLKGPRDEQYF,TGTGCCAGCAGCTTAAAAGGGCCTCGGGACGAGCAGTACTTC
TRBD1,few,TRBV11-2,TRBJ2-5,CASRPRDREGTQYF,TGTGCCAGCAGACCGAGGGACAGGGAGGGGACCCAGTACTTC
.,.,TRBV11-2,TRBJ2-7,CASSLGASGYYEQYF,TGTGCCAGCAGCTTAGGTGCCAGCGGATACTACGAGCAGTACTTC